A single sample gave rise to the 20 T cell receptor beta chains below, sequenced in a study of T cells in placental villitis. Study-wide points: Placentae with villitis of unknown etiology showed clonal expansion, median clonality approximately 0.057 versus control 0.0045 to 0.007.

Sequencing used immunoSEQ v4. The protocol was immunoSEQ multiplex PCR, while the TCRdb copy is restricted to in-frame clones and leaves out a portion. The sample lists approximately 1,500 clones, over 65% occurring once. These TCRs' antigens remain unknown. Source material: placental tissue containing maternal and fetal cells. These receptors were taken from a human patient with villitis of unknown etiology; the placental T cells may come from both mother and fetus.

CDR3 nucleotides: TGCGCCAGCAGCCAAGATCATCGGACCGGGAGGGTCTCAGGACTCTACAATGAGCAGTTCTTC. As protein: CASSQDHRTGRVSGLYNEQFF. The chain combines TRBV4-1 with TRBJ2-1, with 8 bases that match TRBD2. CDR1 is MGHRA, CDR2 YSYEKL, per germline. After removal of 0 bases from V and 3 bases from J, the junction contained 19 bases not matched to a gene. The CDR3 consists of 21 residues.

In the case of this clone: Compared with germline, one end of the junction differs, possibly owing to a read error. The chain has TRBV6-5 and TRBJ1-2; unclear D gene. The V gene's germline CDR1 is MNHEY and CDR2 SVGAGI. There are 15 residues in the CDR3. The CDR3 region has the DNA TGTGCTAGCAGTTACTCCCACTTTGTAAACTATGGCTACACCTTC. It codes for CASSYSHFVNYGYTF.

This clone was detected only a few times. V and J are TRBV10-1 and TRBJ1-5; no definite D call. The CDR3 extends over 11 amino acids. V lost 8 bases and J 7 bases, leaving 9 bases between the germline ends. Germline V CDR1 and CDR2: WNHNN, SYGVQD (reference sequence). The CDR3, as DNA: TGCGCCAGCGGCCATTGCCAGCCCCAGCATTTT. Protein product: CASGHCQPQHF.

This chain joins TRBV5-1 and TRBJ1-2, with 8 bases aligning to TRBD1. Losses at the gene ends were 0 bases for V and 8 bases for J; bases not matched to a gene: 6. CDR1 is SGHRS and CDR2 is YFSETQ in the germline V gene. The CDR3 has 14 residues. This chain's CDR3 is CASSLGQGAFGYTF. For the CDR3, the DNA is TGCGCCAGCAGCTTGGGGCAGGGGGCGTTCGGCTACACCTTC.

As DNA, the CDR3 is TGTGCCAGCGCGAGCGCGGGAGGCCCCTACAATGAGCAGTTCTTC. Its translation is CASASAGGPYNEQFF. This sequence joins TRBV7-2 and TRBJ2-1; 8 nucleotides agree with TRBD2. V was pared by 8 bases and J by 2 bases, with 8 bases of the junction left unmatched. This CDR3 spans 15 amino acids. In germline, CDR1 is SGHTA, CDR2 FQGNSA.

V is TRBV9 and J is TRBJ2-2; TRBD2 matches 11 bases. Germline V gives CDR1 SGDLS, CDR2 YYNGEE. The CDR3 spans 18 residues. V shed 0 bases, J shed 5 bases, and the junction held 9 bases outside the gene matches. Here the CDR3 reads CASSVGGLAASGTGELFF. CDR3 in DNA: TGTGCCAGCAGCGTAGGGGGACTAGCGGCCAGTGGGACCGGGGAGCTGTTTTTT.

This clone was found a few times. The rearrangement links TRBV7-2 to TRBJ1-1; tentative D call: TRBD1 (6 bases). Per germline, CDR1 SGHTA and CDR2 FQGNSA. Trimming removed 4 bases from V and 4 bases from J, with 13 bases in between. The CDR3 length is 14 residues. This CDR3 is CASSYYRDGTEAFF. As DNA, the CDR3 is TGTGCCAGCAGCTACTACAGGGACGGCACTGAAGCTTTCTTT.

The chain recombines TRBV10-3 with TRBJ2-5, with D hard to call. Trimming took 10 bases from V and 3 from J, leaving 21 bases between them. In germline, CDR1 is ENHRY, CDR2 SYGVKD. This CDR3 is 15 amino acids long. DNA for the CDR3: TGTGCCACTATACAAACGGAGTCCCGAGAAGAGACCCAGTACTTC. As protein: CATIQTESREETQYF.

Here the CDR3 DNA reads TGTGCCAGCAGCGTCGCGGGGAGCGCCTACAATGAGCAGTTCTTC. Amino acid sequence: CASSVAGSAYNEQFF. The chain carries TRBV9 and TRBJ2-1, with a tentative D call TRBD2 (6 bases). From germline, CDR1 is SGDLS and CDR2 YYNGEE. Trimming cost V 2 bases and J 2 bases, with 11 bases left between them. The CDR3 covers 15 residues.

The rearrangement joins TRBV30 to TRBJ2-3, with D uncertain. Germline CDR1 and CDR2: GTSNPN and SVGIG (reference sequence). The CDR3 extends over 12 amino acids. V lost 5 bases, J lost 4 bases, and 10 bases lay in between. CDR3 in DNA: TGTGCCTGGCATAGTGGAGCAGATACGCAGTATTTT. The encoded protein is CAWHSGADTQYF.

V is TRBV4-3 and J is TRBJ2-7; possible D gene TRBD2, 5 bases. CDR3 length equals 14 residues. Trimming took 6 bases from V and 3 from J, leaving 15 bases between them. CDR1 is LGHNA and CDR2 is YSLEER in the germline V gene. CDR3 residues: CASSPGLTDYEQYF. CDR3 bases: TGCGCCAGCAGTCCAGGACTTACAGACTACGAGCAGTACTTC.

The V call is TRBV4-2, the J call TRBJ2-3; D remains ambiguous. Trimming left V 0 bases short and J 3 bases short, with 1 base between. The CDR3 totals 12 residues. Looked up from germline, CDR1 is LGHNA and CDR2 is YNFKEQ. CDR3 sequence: CASSQETDTQYF. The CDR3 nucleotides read TGTGCCAGCAGCCAAGAGACAGATACGCAGTATTTT.

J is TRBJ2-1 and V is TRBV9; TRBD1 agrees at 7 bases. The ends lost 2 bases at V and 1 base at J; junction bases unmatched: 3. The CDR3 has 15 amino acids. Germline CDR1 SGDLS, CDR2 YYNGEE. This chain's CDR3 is CASSVQQGSYNEQFF. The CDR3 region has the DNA TGTGCCAGCAGCGTCCAACAGGGGTCCTACAATGAGCAGTTCTTC.

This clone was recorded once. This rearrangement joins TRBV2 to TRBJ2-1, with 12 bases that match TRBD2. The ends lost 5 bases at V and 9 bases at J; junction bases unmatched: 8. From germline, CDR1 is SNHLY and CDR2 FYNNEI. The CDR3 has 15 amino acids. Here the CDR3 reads CASSQTSGSDSEQFF. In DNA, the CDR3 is TGTGCCAGCAGTCAGACTAGCGGGAGCGATAGTGAGCAGTTCTTC.

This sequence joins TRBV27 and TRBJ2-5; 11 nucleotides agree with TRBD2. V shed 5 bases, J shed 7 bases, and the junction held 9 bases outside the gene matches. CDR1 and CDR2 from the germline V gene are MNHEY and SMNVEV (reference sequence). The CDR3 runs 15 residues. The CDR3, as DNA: TGTGCCAGCAGTCCTTTAGCGGGAGGGATTGGGACCCAGTACTTC. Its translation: CASSPLAGGIGTQYF.

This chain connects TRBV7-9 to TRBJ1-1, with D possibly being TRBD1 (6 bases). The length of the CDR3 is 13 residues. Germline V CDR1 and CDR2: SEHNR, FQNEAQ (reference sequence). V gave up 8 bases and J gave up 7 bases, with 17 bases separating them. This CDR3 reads CASLGGQNREAFF. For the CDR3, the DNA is TGTGCCAGCTTAGGAGGACAGAACCGTGAAGCTTTCTTT.

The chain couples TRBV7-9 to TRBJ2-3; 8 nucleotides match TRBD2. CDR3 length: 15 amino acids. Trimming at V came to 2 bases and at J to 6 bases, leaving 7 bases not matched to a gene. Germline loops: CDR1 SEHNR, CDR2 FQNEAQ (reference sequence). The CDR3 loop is CASSLLSGSGDTQYF. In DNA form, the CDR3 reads TGTGCCAGCAGCTTATTGAGCGGGAGCGGGGATACGCAGTATTTT.

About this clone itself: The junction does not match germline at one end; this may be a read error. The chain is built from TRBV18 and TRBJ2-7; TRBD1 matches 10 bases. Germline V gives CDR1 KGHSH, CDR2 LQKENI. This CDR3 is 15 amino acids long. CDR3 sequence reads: CVSSLSGTGAYEQYF. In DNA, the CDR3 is TGTGTCAGCTCACTATCCGGGACAGGGGCCTACGAGCAGTACTTC.

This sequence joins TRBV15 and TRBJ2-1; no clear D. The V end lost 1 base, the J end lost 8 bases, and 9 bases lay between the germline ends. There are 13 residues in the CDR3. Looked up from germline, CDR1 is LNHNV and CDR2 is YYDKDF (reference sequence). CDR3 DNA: TGTGCCACCAGCAGAGTCCTTCCCGATGAGCAGTTCTTC. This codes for CATSRVLPDEQFF.

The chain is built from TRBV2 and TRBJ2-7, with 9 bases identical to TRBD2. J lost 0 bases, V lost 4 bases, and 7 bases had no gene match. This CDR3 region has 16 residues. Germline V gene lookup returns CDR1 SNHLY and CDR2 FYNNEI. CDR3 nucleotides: TGTGCCAGCAGTGTTACTCCTAGCGGGACCTCCTACGAGCAGTACTTC. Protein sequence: CASSVTPSGTSYEQYF.